This entry lists 6 T cell receptor beta chains sequenced from one sample in a study of T cells in Graves' hyperthyroidism and ophthalmopathy. Amplification of TCR beta CDR3 regions used RNA as the template. The HTBI primer set was used in a first-round RT-PCR of the TCR CDR3. TCRdb called the multiplex PCR reads again in MiXCR, with one record for every CDR3 protein. The data show a few hundred thousand distinct CDR3 sequences, 13% to 15% seen once. Input material: blood. These receptors all stem from a woman under 30 with Graves' hyperthyroidism.

The CDR3 region has the DNA TGTGCCAGCAGCTTACTTCTAGCGGGAGAGTCCGGGGAGCTGTTTTTT. It specifies CASSLLLAGESGELFF. The rearrangement joins TRBV7-6 to TRBJ2-2; TRBD2 agrees at 10 bases. The junction had 6 bases not matched to a gene; V was cut back by 2 bases and J by 6 bases. This CDR3 is 16 amino acids long. Germline V gives CDR1 SGHVS, CDR2 FNYEAQ.

This clonotype was observed many times. V and J are TRBV12-3 or TRBV12-4 and TRBJ1-2, with 9 positions matching TRBD1. Trimming cost V 6 bases and J 4 bases; bases outside gene matches: 6. CDR3 length: 14 residues. In DNA form, the CDR3 reads TGTGCCAGCAGCGGGACAGGGCTTGGCTATGGCTACACCTTC. It is translated as CASSGTGLGYGYTF.

The genes are TRBV12-3 or TRBV12-4 and TRBJ2-2; 12 positions match TRBD2. The CDR3 spans 15 residues. With V trimmed by 6 bases and J by 6 bases, 5 bases remained unmatched. The CDR3 reads CASRRTSGRPGELFF. The CDR3 DNA reads as TGTGCCAGCAGGCGTACTAGCGGGAGGCCCGGGGAGCTGTTTTTT.

At least ten counts were recorded for this clonotype. This chain links TRBV6-2 or TRBV6-3 with TRBJ2-7; D is possibly TRBD1 (6 bases). Looked up from germline, CDR1 is MNHEY and CDR2 is SVGEGT. Trimming took off 8 bases at V and 3 bases at J, with 20 bases between the two ends. The CDR3 extends over 15 amino acids. This CDR3 is CASSSLPGQSYEQYV. The DNA of the CDR3 is TGTGCCAGCTCCTCCCTCCCAGGACAGAGCTACGAGCAGTACGTC.

This clonotype was seen more than once but under ten times. V is TRBV12-3 or TRBV12-4 and J is TRBJ1-3, with 7 bases that match TRBD1. Germline trimming cut 5 bases from V and 1 base from J; bases unmatched to any gene: 5. This CDR3 is built from 15 residues. The DNA of the CDR3 is TGTGCCAGCAGTAAGGGACAGCTTTCTGGAAACACCATATATTTT. Protein sequence: CASSKGQLSGNTIYF.

This clonotype was detected ten times or more. V and J are TRBV5-1 and TRBJ2-3; 10 nucleotides agree with TRBD2. This CDR3 has 15 residues. V was pared by 0 bases and J by 4 bases, with 2 bases of the junction left unmatched. Germline V gives CDR1 SGHRS, CDR2 YFSETQ. The CDR3 nucleotides read TGCGCCAGCAGCTTGGAAGCGGGAGGGCCAGATACGCAGTATTTT. This translates into CASSLEAGGPDTQYF.